The 32 T cell receptor beta chains given below trace back to one sample, sequenced in a study of PD-L1 blockade in urothelial cancer. The data were produced by immunoSEQ multiplex PCR, yet TCRdb's version contains in-frame clones alone and is incomplete. Here the sample spans tens of thousands of clones, nearly 90% being singletons. Time point indicated: pretreatment peripheral blood. This sample comprised PBMCs, obtained around atezolizumab (anti-PD-L1) treatment. These receptors were collected from a man aged 55 to 70 with urothelial cancer.

The V and J genes are TRBV9 and TRBJ1-1, with D possibly being TRBD1 (6 bases). Germline V gives CDR1 SGDLS, CDR2 YYNGEE. The CDR3 contains 17 residues. Trimming took 3 bases from V and 0 from J, leaving 18 bases between them. The CDR3 sequence is CASSAGDDSSLNTEAFF. CDR3 bases: TGTGCCAGCAGCGCAGGGGACGACTCGAGCTTGAACACTGAAGCTTTCTTT.

The chain recombines TRBV2 with TRBJ2-1, with D maybe TRBD1 (6 bases). V gave up 2 bases and J gave up 7 bases, with 12 bases separating them. This CDR3 contains 14 residues. Germline V gene sequence: CDR1 SNHLY, CDR2 FYNNEI. The CDR3 nucleotides read TGTGCCAGCAGTGAAACAGGGTCTGGGAATGAGCAGTTCTTC. Amino acid sequence: CASSETGSGNEQFF.

The genes are TRBV5-1 and TRBJ2-1; TRBD2 matches 11 bases. This CDR3 has 16 residues. The germline gives CDR1 SGHRS, CDR2 YFSETQ. J was trimmed by 7 bases and V by 2 bases; bases with no gene match: 8. The CDR3 spells CASSLLAGGPGNEQFF. The DNA for the CDR3 is TGCGCCAGCAGCTTATTAGCGGGGGGGCCAGGGAATGAGCAGTTCTTC. Combining the CDR3 with reference TRBV5-1 and TRBJ2-1 gives the whole variable domain KAGVTQTPRYLIKTRGQQVTLSCSPISGHRSVSWYQQTPGQGLQFLFEYFSETQRNKGNFPGRFSGRQFSNSRSEMNVSTLELGDSALYLCASSLLAGGPGNEQFFGPGTRLTVL.

This rearrangement joins TRBV30 to TRBJ2-6, with 11 bases that match TRBD2. V shed 0 bases and J 2 bases; nucleotides not matched to a gene: 9. CDR1 and CDR2 from the germline V gene are GTSNPN and SVGIG (reference sequence). The CDR3 runs to 19 residues. The CDR3 DNA follows: TGTGCCTGGAGTGTAGGGACTAGCGGAATATTGCCTGGGGCCAACGTCCTGACTTTC. Translating gives CAWSVGTSGILPGANVLTF. Using reference TRBV30 and TRBJ2-6 for the parts outside the CDR3, the full variable domain is SQTIHQWPATLVQPVGSPLSLECTVEGTSNPNLYWYRQAAGRGLQLLFYSVGIGQISSEVPQNLSASRPQDRQFILSSKKLLLSDSGFYLCAWSVGTSGILPGANVLTFGAGSRLTVL.

The chain joins TRBV5-4 to TRBJ1-1, with 7 bases fitting TRBD1. V lost 3 bases to trimming and J lost 0 bases; unmatched junction nucleotides: 8. Per the germline V gene, CDR1 is SGHNT and CDR2 is YYREEE (reference sequence). CDR3 length: 16 residues. The CDR3 DNA is TGTGCCAGCAGCTCCCCGACAGGGCTCATGAACACTGAAGCTTTCTTT. As protein: CASSSPTGLMNTEAFF. Filled out from reference TRBV5-4 and TRBJ1-1, the complete variable domain reads ETGVTQSPTHLIKTRGQQVTLRCSSQSGHNTVSWYQQALGQGPQFIFQYYREEENGRGNFPPRFSGLQFPNYSSELNVNALELDDSALYLCASSSPTGLMNTEAFFGQGTRLTVV.

The chain couples TRBV19 to TRBJ1-5; TRBD1 agrees at 10 bases. The CDR3 covers 14 residues. CDR1 is LNHDA and CDR2 is SQIVND in the germline V gene (reference sequence). After removal of 6 bases from V and 9 bases from J, the junction contained 8 bases not matched to a gene. The CDR3 DNA sequence: TGTGCCAGTAGGGGGACAGGGGCCTGGGGGCCCCAGCATTTT. It encodes CASRGTGAWGPQHF. The full variable domain, completed using reference TRBV19 and TRBJ1-5, is DGGITQSPKYLFRKEGQNVTLSCEQNLNHDAMYWYRQDPGQGLRLIYYSQIVNDFQKGDIAEGYSVSREKKESFPLTVTSAQKNPTAFYLCASRGTGAWGPQHFGDGTRLSIL.

This chain connects TRBV30 to TRBJ2-4, with unresolved D. The CDR3 spans 17 residues. Germline CDR1 is GTSNPN and CDR2 is SVGIG (reference sequence). The V gene lost 0 bases and the J gene lost 0 bases, with 15 bases spanning the gap. The CDR3 is CAWSVGQSWLAKNIQYF. The CDR3 DNA is TGTGCCTGGAGTGTTGGGCAGTCCTGGCTAGCCAAAAACATTCAGTACTTC.

The chain recombines TRBV7-3 with TRBJ2-1; 8 positions match TRBD1. This CDR3 region has 15 residues. V was clipped by 5 bases and J by 0 bases; unmatched bases: 3. Germline V gene sequence: CDR1 SGHTA, CDR2 FQGTGA. As DNA, the CDR3 is TGTGCCAGCAGCCCTACAGGGGGCTCCTACAATGAGCAGTTCTTC. Its protein is CASSPTGGSYNEQFF.

This rearrangement joins TRBV5-6 to TRBJ2-4; 8 bases agree with TRBD2. The CDR3 has 15 residues. The V gene end was trimmed by 0 bases and the J gene end by 9 bases; junction bases not matched to a gene: 8. CDR1 is SGHDT, CDR2 YYEEEE, per germline. The CDR3 reads CASSLEGTRGSIQYF. As DNA, the CDR3 is TGTGCCAGCAGCTTGGAAGGGACTAGAGGTAGCATTCAGTACTTC.

The rearrangement links TRBV9 to TRBJ1-4, with 9 nucleotides matching TRBD1. The V gene's germline CDR1 is SGDLS and CDR2 YYNGEE. The CDR3 is 15 amino acids. V shed 3 bases, J shed 7 bases, and the junction held 7 bases outside the gene matches. The CDR3 DNA sequence: TGTGCCAGCAGCGCCCGACAGGGGGGGACTGAAAAACTGTTTTTT. Translated: CASSARQGGTEKLFF.

This clone was seen just once. The chain links TRBV27 to TRBJ2-7; tentative D call: TRBD2 (6 bases). The CDR3 runs 14 residues. V was shortened by 2 bases and J by 0 bases, with 8 bases between the two germline ends. The germline CDR1 and CDR2 sequences are MNHEY and SMNVEV (reference sequence). CDR3 residues: CASSLGAGSYEQYF. CDR3 bases: TGTGCCAGCAGTTTAGGAGCGGGCTCCTACGAGCAGTACTTC.

The chain employs TRBV6-1 and TRBJ1-1, with 9 nucleotides matching TRBD1. Losses at the gene ends were 7 bases for V and 3 bases for J; bases not matched to a gene: 6. Germline V gives CDR1 MNHNS, CDR2 SASEGT. The CDR3 consists of 14 residues. In nucleotides, the CDR3 is TGTGCCAGCACTATACAGGGGGCCGACACTGAAGCTTTCTTT. Amino acid sequence: CASTIQGADTEAFF.

The chain is built from TRBV5-1 and TRBJ1-4; possible D gene TRBD1, 5 bases. Trimming removed 5 bases from V and 4 bases from J, with 12 bases in between. CDR3 length equals 14 residues. Germline V gene data show CDR1 as SGHRS and CDR2 as YFSETQ. The CDR3 coding sequence is TGCGCCAGCAGAGGGGAGGGGATTAATGAAAAACTGTTTTTT. Encoded protein: CASRGEGINEKLFF.

This clone was picked up a small number of times. The chain uses TRBV15 and TRBJ2-1, with 12 bases aligning to TRBD2. Germline V gives CDR1 LNHNV, CDR2 YYDKDF (reference sequence). The CDR3 length is 15 residues. V lost 1 base to trimming and J lost 5 bases; unmatched junction nucleotides: 0. The DNA for the CDR3 is TGTGCCACCAGCAGAGGACTAGCGGGAGACAATGAGCAGTTCTTC. This sequence encodes CATSRGLAGDNEQFF.

The chain combines TRBV11-2 with TRBJ2-3; D possibly corresponds to TRBD1 (5 bases). The CDR3 extends over 17 amino acids. CDR1 SGHAT and CDR2 FQNNGV come from the germline V gene. V dropped 1 base and J dropped 0 bases, with 14 bases sitting between them. CDR3 DNA: TGTGCCAGCAGCTTAGTCGCCCCCAGGGTTAGCACAGATACGCAGTATTTT. This translates into CASSLVAPRVSTDTQYF.

The V and J genes are TRBV14 and TRBJ2-5; 7 bases match TRBD2. Germline CDR1 reads SGHDN; CDR2 reads FVKESK. The CDR3 runs 15 residues. After removal of 1 base from V and 5 bases from J, the junction contained 7 bases not matched to a gene. As DNA, the CDR3 is TGTGCCAGCAGCCAAGCGGCGTTAGCGGGTGAGACCCAGTACTTC. Translating gives CASSQAALAGETQYF.

V and J are TRBV6-5 and TRBJ1-6; no clear D. This CDR3 spans 15 amino acids. Germline assignment: CDR1 MNHEY and CDR2 SVGAGI. V was clipped by 0 bases and J by 5 bases, with 8 bases between them. CDR3 amino acids: CASSYSSQNNSPLHF. The DNA for the CDR3 is TGTGCCAGCAGTTACTCGTCACAGAATAATTCACCCCTCCACTTT.

The chain joins TRBV18 to TRBJ2-7, with D maybe TRBD1 (5 bases). CDR1 is KGHSH and CDR2 is LQKENI in the germline V gene. Trimming cost V 3 bases and J 5 bases, with 11 bases left between them. The CDR3 covers 13 residues. The CDR3: CASSPARVHEQYF. The CDR3 DNA follows: TGTGCCAGCTCACCGGCCAGGGTCCACGAGCAGTACTTC. Drawing the rest from reference TRBV18 and TRBJ2-7, the complete variable domain is NAGVMQNPRHLVRRRGQEARLRCSPMKGHSHVYWYRQLPEEGLKFMVYLQKENIIDESGMPKERFSAEFPKEGPSILRIQQVVRGDSAAYFCASSPARVHEQYFGPGTRLTVT.

This clone was picked up one time. The chain employs TRBV27 and TRBJ1-1, with 8 bases matching TRBD1. Looked up from germline, CDR1 is MNHEY and CDR2 is SMNVEV (reference sequence). The CDR3 totals 13 residues. V lost 4 bases, J lost 4 bases, and 2 bases stayed unmatched. CDR3 nucleotide sequence: TGTGCCAGCAGTTCAACAGGGGGCACTGAAGCTTTCTTT. Protein sequence: CASSSTGGTEAFF.

The chain uses TRBV28 and TRBJ2-7; D may be TRBD2 (6 bases). Germline CDR1 is MDHEN and CDR2 is SYDVKM. The CDR3 runs 12 residues. The germline V and J ends were trimmed by 3 bases and 6 bases, with 9 bases remaining between them. CDR3 sequence (DNA): TGTGCCAGCAGTTTGGAGGGTCGCGAGCAGTACTTC. It yields the protein CASSLEGREQYF.

This CDR3 is CASSLGTGGPEAFF. CDR3 bases: TGCGCCAGCAGCTTGGGGACAGGGGGCCCTGAAGCTTTCTTT. The chain combines TRBV5-1 with TRBJ1-1, with 11 positions matching TRBD1. V lost 0 bases and J lost 6; bases outside the gene matches: 1. The CDR3 has 14 residues. Germline V gene sequence: CDR1 SGHRS, CDR2 YFSETQ.

This chain links TRBV7-8 with TRBJ2-1, with TRBD2 as a possible D gene (5 bases). Germline-derived CDR1 and CDR2 are SGHVS and FQNEAQ. The V end was cut by 1 base, the J end by 4 bases, with 14 bases between. The CDR3 loop spans 16 amino acids. The CDR3 region is CASSLGRQDFYNEQFF. CDR3 DNA: TGTGCCAGCAGCTTAGGGCGGCAGGACTTTTACAATGAGCAGTTCTTC.

The CDR3 sequence is CSVEEVQGAGGTQYF. In nucleotides, the CDR3 is TGCAGCGTTGAAGAGGTTCAGGGGGCTGGGGGGACCCAGTACTTC. J is TRBJ2-5 and V is TRBV29-1; 8 bases are shared with TRBD1. This CDR3 comprises 15 residues. Germline values: CDR1 SQVTM, CDR2 ANQGSEA. Germline trimming cut 0 bases from V and 7 bases from J; bases unmatched to any gene: 10.

This chain connects TRBV5-6 to TRBJ2-7; possible D gene TRBD2, 6 bases. CDR1 SGHDT and CDR2 YYEEEE come from the germline V gene. The CDR3 is 13 residues long. The V end lost 2 bases, the J end lost 3 bases, and 9 bases lay between the germline ends. The CDR3: CASSFAGSYEQYF. The CDR3 bases are TGTGCCAGCAGCTTTGCCGGGAGCTACGAGCAGTACTTC. Supplemented by reference TRBV5-6 and TRBJ2-7, the full variable domain reads DAGVTQSPTHLIKTRGQQVTLRCSPKSGHDTVSWYQQALGQGPQFIFQYYEEEERQRGNFPDRFSGHQFPNYSSELNVNALLLGDSALYLCASSFAGSYEQYFGPGTRLTVT.

The V call is TRBV7-2, the J call TRBJ2-1, with D maybe TRBD2 (6 bases). Germline V lookup: CDR1 SGHTA, CDR2 FQGNSA. Trimming left V 5 bases short and J 9 bases short, with 11 bases between. The CDR3 extends over 12 amino acids. The CDR3 reads CASSVTSLEQFF. CDR3 in DNA: TGTGCCAGCAGCGTTACTAGCCTTGAGCAGTTCTTC.

This chain connects TRBV29-1 to TRBJ2-6; TRBD2 matches 7 bases. Unmatched junction bases numbered 0, after V lost 2 bases and J lost 2 bases. CDR1 and CDR2 (germline): SQVTM, ANQGSEA. CDR3 length equals 14 residues. The CDR3 is CSVEREAGANVLTF. The CDR3, as DNA: TGCAGCGTTGAACGGGAGGCTGGGGCCAACGTCCTGACTTTC.

The chain recombines TRBV28 with TRBJ1-4; tentatively, D is TRBD1 (6 bases). V was shortened by 7 bases and J by 0 bases, with 12 bases between the two germline ends. The CDR3 spans 15 residues. Germline V gene data show CDR1 as MDHEN and CDR2 as SYDVKM. The CDR3 loop reads CASTQGGATNEKLFF. The CDR3 coding sequence is TGTGCCAGCACCCAAGGGGGAGCAACTAATGAAAAACTGTTTTTT.

The chain links TRBV28 to TRBJ2-5; possibly TRBD2 for D (6 bases). The CDR3 is made up of 13 amino acids. Germline CDR1 is MDHEN and CDR2 is SYDVKM. Deletions cut 2 bases from V and 5 bases from J, with 9 bases between. The CDR3 here is CASSLVAGETQYF. CDR3 DNA: TGTGCCAGCAGTTTAGTGGCGGGGGAGACCCAGTACTTC.

This chain connects TRBV19 to TRBJ1-4, with 11 bases aligning to TRBD1. The CDR3 loop spans 17 amino acids. The V gene's germline CDR1 is LNHDA and CDR2 SQIVND (reference sequence). V shed 5 bases, J shed 3 bases, and the junction held 8 bases outside the gene matches. As DNA, the CDR3 is TGTGCCAGTAGTCCGGGGGACAGGGGGGCAGCTAATGAAAAACTGTTTTTT. Translated, it gives CASSPGDRGAANEKLFF. The entire variable domain, with the rest obtained from reference TRBV19 and TRBJ1-4, is as follows: DGGITQSPKYLFRKEGQNVTLSCEQNLNHDAMYWYRQDPGQGLRLIYYSQIVNDFQKGDIAEGYSVSREKKESFPLTVTSAQKNPTAFYLCASSPGDRGAANEKLFFGSGTQLSVL.

The chain employs TRBV7-9 and TRBJ2-1; TRBD2 aligns across 10 bases. This CDR3 comprises 13 residues. V shed 7 bases, J shed 10 bases, and the junction held 7 bases outside the gene matches. The germline CDR1 and CDR2 sequences are SEHNR and FQNEAQ (reference sequence). CDR3 DNA: TGTGCCAGCAACCTAGCGGGAGCATGGGAGCAGTTCTTC. Translating it yields CASNLAGAWEQFF.

This chain uses TRBV7-2 with TRBJ1-1; D gene uncertain. CDR1 is SGHTA and CDR2 is FQGNSA in the germline V gene. The CDR3 has 11 residues. The germline V and J ends were trimmed by 2 bases and 11 bases, with 9 bases remaining between them. The CDR3 coding sequence is TGTGCCAGCAGCTTATCAGGTGGGGCTTTCTTT. It specifies CASSLSGGAFF.

The chain combines TRBV27 with TRBJ1-1, with 7 bases lining up with TRBD1. In germline, CDR1 is MNHEY, CDR2 SMNVEV (reference sequence). CDR3 length: 15 amino acids. The trim removed 3 bases at V and 4 bases at J, leaving 8 bases unmatched. The CDR3 here is CASSFGLQGSTEAFF. The CDR3 DNA follows: TGTGCCAGCAGTTTTGGCCTACAGGGGAGCACTGAAGCTTTCTTT.